Listed below are T cell receptor beta chains from one sample, sequenced in a study of T cells after yellow fever vaccination. TCRdb ran MiXCR on the 5' RACE reads and lists one entry per CDR3 protein. The repertoire consists of just under 600,000 distinct CDR3 sequences, with approximately 12% occurring once and the leading ten covering over 12%. The sequencing here drew on PBMCs, taken on the day of the yellow fever booster vaccination. The source is a man aged 30 to 45 who received the YFV17D yellow fever vaccine. The conserved cysteine and the conserved F or W are not part of the CDR3 here. Each record gives: CDR3 protein, J gene, V gene.

ASTEAGMGSYNEQF	TRBJ2-1	TRBV19
ASSLTGGVSYNEQF	TRBJ2-1	TRBV5-1
ASSPNRGAGANVLT	TRBJ2-6	TRBV7-9
ASSPDTGTDPYEQY	TRBJ2-7	TRBV5-4
ASSVDGQRNTEAF	TRBJ1-1	TRBV9
SASWRGQGGVDEQF	TRBJ2-1	TRBV20-1
ASSFLEVAGGNIQY	TRBJ2-4	TRBV7-2
ASRSLAHEQF	TRBJ2-1	TRBV6-2/TRBV6-3
ASRSSGMRQY	TRBJ2-7	TRBV28
ASSLDSFNEQY	TRBJ2-7	TRBV5-5
ASSGGANYGYT	TRBJ1-2	TRBV25-1
ASSPSGRRWEQY	TRBJ2-7	TRBV3-1
ASSLKEGNEQF	TRBJ2-1	TRBV7-9
ASSKERTGVYEQY	TRBJ2-7	TRBV6-1
ASSLQRGRAGNEQF	TRBJ2-1	TRBV7-9
ASSEYPSLVHNEQF	TRBJ2-1	TRBV25-1
ASSARLGLAGAGNEQF	TRBJ2-1	TRBV11-2
AISEGTNQPQH	TRBJ1-5	TRBV10-3
ASSLTGAHKNIQY	TRBJ2-4	TRBV27
ASGDRFPEAF	TRBJ1-1	TRBV28
ASSATRGGNSPLH	TRBJ1-6	TRBV6-1
ASSQDWTQQF	TRBJ2-1	TRBV14
ASSLRTSGTYNEQF	TRBJ2-1	TRBV6-1
SVAGTTATLDTQY	TRBJ2-3	TRBV29-1
AILDSFVDEQY	TRBJ2-7	TRBV10-3
ASSLAMVTDTQY	TRBJ2-3	TRBV7-2
ASIELNTGELF	TRBJ2-2	TRBV19
SEESGLRSYNEQF	TRBJ2-1	TRBV29-1
ASSYSTKEGRYEQY	TRBJ2-7	TRBV6-2/TRBV6-3
SGGSRGRYNEQF	TRBJ2-1	TRBV29-1
ASSLGQLQEKLF	TRBJ1-4	TRBV12-3/TRBV12-4
ASSFLGELF	TRBJ2-2	TRBV5-6
ASRPRDRARAYEQY	TRBJ2-7	TRBV28
ASNPGGSYNEQF	TRBJ2-1	TRBV27
AWRGSGSYNEQF	TRBJ2-1	TRBV30
ASSLDPGLLNNEQF	TRBJ2-1	TRBV5-4
ASSLVATHPPY	TRBJ2-3	TRBV7-9
ASQSGQFTDTQY	TRBJ2-3	TRBV5-1
ASSYGGARTGELF	TRBJ2-2	TRBV6-5
ASSYRTHLSSYNSPLH	TRBJ1-6	TRBV6-5
ASSVLQRNTEAF	TRBJ1-1	TRBV6-2/TRBV6-3
ASSSRTSGITPYEQY	TRBJ2-7	TRBV5-6
AISQGSDNTIY	TRBJ1-3	TRBV10-3
ASSLGNPGTFYEQY	TRBJ2-7	TRBV5-6
ASSLDSTVFQKY	TRBJ2-7	TRBV7-2
ASSRGLAGEKGLNEQF	TRBJ2-1	TRBV6-1
ASSQGKGYEQY	TRBJ2-7	TRBV19
SATKGTANYGYT	TRBJ1-2	TRBV20-1
SERQGQETQY	TRBJ2-5	TRBV29-1